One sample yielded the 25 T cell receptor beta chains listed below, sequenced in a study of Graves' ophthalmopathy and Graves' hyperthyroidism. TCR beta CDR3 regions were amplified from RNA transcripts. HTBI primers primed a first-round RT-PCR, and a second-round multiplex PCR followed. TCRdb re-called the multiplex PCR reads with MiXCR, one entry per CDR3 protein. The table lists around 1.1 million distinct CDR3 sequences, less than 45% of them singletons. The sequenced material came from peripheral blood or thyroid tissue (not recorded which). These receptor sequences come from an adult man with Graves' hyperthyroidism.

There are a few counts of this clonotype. The CDR3 sequence is CASGEGAVRNYGYTF. CDR3 nucleotide sequence: TGTGCCAGCGGAGAGGGGGCGGTAAGGAACTATGGCTACACCTTC. The chain employs TRBV6-5 and TRBJ1-2, with TRBD1 identical over 7 bases. The V gene's germline CDR1 is MNHEY and CDR2 SVGAGI. Losses at the gene ends were 8 bases for V and 2 bases for J; bases not matched to a gene: 11. The CDR3 runs to 15 residues.

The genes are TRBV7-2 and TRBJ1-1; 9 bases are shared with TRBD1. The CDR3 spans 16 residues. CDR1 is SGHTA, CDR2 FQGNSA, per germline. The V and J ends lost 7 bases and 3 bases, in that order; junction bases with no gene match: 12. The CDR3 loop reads CASKRQTGDRDTEAFF. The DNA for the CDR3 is TGTGCCAGCAAAAGGCAGACAGGGGACAGGGACACTGAAGCTTTCTTT.

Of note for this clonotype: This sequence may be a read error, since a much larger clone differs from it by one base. In nucleotides, the CDR3 is TGTGCCAGAAGCTTAATCAACAGCTTCACCTCCTACGAGCAGTACTTC. Amino acids: CARSLINSFTSYEQYF. This chain uses TRBV7-2 with TRBJ2-7; D remains ambiguous. The CDR3 contains 16 residues. CDR1 is SGHTA and CDR2 is FQGNSA in the germline V gene.

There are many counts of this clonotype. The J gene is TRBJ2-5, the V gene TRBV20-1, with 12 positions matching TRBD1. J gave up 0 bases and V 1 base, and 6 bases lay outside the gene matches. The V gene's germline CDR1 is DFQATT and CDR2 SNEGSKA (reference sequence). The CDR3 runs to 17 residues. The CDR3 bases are TGCAGTGCTAGAGGGGACAGGGGGCGGGCCCACCAAGAGACCCAGTACTTC. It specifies CSARGDRGRAHQETQYF.

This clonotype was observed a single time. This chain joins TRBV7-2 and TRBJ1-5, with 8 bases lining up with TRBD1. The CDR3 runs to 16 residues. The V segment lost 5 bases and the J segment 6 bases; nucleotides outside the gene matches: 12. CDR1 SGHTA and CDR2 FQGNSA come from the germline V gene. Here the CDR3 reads CASSPRPSGGSQPQHF. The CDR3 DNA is TGTGCCAGCAGCCCCCGACCCTCAGGGGGCAGTCAGCCCCAGCATTTT.

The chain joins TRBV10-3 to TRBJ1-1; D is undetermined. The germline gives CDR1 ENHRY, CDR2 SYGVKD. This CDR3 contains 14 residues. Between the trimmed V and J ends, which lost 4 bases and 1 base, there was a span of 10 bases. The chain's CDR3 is CAISAGTTNTEAFF. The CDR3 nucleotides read TGTGCCATCAGTGCGGGAACAACGAACACTGAAGCTTTCTTT.

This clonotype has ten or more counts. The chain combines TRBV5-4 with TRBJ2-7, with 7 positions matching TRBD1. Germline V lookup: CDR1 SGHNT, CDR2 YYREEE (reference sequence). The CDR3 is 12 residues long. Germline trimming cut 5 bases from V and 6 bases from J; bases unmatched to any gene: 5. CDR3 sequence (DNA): TGTGCCAGCAGTTCGACAGGGCTCGAGCAGTACTTC. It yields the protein CASSSTGLEQYF. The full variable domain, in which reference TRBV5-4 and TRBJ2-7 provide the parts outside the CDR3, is ETGVTQSPTHLIKTRGQQVTLRCSSQSGHNTVSWYQQALGQGPQFIFQYYREEENGRGNFPPRFSGLQFPNYSSELNVNALELDDSALYLCASSSTGLEQYFGPGTRLTVT.

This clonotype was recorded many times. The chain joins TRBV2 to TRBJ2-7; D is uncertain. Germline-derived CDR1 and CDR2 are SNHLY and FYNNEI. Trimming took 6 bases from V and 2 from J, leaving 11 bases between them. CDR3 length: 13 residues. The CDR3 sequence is CASSTKGTYEQYF. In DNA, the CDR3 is TGTGCCAGCAGCACAAAAGGGACCTACGAGCAGTACTTC.

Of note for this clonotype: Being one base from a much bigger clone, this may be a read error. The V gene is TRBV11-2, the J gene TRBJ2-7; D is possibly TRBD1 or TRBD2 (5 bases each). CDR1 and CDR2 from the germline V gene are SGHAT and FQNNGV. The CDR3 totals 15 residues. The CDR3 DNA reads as TGTACCAGCAGCTTGTGGGTTGGGACGGACTACGAGCAGTACTTC. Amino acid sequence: CTSSLWVGTDYEQYF.

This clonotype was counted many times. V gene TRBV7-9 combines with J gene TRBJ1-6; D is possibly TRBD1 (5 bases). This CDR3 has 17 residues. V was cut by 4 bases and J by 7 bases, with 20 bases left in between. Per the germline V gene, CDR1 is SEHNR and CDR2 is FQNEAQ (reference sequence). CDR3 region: CASSSPAGQLKNSPLHF. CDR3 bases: TGTGCCAGCAGCTCTCCCGCGGGGCAGCTTAAAAATTCACCCCTCCACTTT.

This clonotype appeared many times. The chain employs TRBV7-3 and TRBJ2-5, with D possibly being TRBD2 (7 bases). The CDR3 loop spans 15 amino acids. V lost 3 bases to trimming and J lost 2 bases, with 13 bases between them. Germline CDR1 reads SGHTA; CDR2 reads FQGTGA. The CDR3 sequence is CASSFIGGDQETQYF. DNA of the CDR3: TGTGCCAGCAGCTTCATAGGGGGGGATCAAGAGACCCAGTACTTC.

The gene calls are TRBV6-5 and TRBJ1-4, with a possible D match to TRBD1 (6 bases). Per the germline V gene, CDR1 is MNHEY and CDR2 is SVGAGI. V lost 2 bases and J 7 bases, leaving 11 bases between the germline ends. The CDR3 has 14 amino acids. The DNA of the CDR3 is TGTGCCAGCAGTTACGGGGGGCGGGGTGAAAAACTGTTTTTT. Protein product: CASSYGGRGEKLFF.

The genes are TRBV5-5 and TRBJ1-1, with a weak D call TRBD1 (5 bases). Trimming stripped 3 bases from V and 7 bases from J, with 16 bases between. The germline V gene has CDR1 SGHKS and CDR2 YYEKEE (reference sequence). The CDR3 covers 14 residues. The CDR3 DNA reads TGTGCCAGCAGCTCCGGTGACAGAATCAATGAAGCTTTCTTT. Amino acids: CASSSGDRINEAFF.

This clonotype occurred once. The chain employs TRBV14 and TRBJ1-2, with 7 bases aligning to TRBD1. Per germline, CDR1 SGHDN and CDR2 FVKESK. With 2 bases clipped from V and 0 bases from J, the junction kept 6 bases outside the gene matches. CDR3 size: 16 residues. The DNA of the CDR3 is TGTGCCAGCAGCCAACCCGGACAGGCCACTAACTATGGCTACACCTTC. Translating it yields CASSQPGQATNYGYTF.

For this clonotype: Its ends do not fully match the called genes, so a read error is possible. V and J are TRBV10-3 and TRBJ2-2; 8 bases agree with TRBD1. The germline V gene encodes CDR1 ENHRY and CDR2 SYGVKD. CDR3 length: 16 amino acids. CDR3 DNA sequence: TGTGCCATCAGTGAGTTATGGACAGGGCCTGACCGGGAGCTGTCTTTT. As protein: CAISELWTGPDRELSF.

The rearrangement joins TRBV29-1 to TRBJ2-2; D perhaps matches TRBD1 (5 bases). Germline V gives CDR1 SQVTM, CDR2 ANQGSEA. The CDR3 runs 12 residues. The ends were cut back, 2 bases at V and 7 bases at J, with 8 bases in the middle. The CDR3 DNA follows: TGCAGCGTTGAAAGTACAGGCGGGGAGCTGTTTTTT. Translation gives CSVESTGGELFF.

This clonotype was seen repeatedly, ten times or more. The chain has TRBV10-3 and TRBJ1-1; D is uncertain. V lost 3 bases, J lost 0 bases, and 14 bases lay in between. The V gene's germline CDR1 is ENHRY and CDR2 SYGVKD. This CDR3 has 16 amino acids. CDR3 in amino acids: CAISERVERLNTEAFF. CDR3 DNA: TGTGCCATCAGTGAAAGAGTGGAGAGACTGAACACTGAAGCTTTCTTT.

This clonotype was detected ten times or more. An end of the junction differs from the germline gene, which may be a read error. The CDR3 nucleotides read TGTGCCAGCAGCCAAGGGCTGGGGACCTACGAGCAGTACTTC. Translating gives CASSQGLGTYEQYF. This chain joins TRBV4-3 and TRBJ2-7, with D hard to call. CDR3 length: 14 amino acids. Germline lookup yields CDR1 LGHNA and CDR2 YSLEER.

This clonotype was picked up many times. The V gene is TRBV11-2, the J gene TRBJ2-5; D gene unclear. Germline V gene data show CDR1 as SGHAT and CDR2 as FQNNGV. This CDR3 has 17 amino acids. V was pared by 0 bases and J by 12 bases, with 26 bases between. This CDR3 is CASSLDHPPARTAVKYF. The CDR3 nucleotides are TGTGCCAGCAGCTTAGATCATCCTCCAGCCAGGACGGCGGTGAAGTACTTC.

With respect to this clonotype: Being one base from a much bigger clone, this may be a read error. The CDR3 nucleotides are TGTGCCAGCAGCTCAGACCCCCAAGAGACCCAGTACTTC. Protein product: CASSSDPQETQYF. The chain employs TRBV7-3 and TRBJ2-5, with D unresolved. CDR3 length: 13 residues. The V and J ends lost 4 bases and 1 base respectively, with 7 bases between them. Per the germline V gene, CDR1 is SGHTA and CDR2 is FQGTGA.

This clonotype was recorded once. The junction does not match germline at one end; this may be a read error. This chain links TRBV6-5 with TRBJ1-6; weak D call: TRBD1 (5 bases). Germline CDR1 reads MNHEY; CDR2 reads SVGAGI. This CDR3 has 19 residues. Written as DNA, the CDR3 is TGTGCCGGCAGTTACGTGGGGGGTAGGGGCAGCTCCTATAATTCACCCCTCCACTTT. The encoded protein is CAGSYVGGRGSSYNSPLHF.

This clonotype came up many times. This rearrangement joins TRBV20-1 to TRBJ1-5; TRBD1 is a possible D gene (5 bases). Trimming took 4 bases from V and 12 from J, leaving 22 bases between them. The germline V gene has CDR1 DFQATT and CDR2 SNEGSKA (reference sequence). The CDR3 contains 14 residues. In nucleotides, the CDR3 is TGCAGTGCTACACCCCCACAGACAGAAAAACTCCAGCATTTT. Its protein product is CSATPPQTEKLQHF.

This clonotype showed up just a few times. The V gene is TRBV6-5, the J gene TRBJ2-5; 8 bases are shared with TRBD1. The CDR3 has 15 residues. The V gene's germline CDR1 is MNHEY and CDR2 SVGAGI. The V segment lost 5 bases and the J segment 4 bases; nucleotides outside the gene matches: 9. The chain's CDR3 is CASSPQGARGETQYF. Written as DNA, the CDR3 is TGTGCCAGCAGTCCGCAGGGGGCTCGGGGAGAGACCCAGTACTTC.

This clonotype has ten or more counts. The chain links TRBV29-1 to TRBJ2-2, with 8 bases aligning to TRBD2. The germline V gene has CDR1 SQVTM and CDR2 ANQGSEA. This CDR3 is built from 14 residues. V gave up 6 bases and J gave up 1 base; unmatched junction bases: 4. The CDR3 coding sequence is TGCAGCGTCGAGACTAGCGAGAACACCGGGGAGCTGTTTTTT. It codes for CSVETSENTGELFF.

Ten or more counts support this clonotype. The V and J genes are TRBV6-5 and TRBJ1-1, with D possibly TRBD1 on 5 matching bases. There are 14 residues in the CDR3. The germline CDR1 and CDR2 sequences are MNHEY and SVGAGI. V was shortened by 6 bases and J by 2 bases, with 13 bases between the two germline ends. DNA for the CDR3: TGTGCCAGCAGCCACTGGGGGAGCAACACTGAAGCTTTCTTT. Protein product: CASSHWGSNTEAFF.